The 8 T cell receptor beta chains in this list originate from one sample, sequenced in a study of regulatory dendritic cells for organ transplantation. Here immunoSEQ multiplex PCR was the method, and the copy in TCRdb shows in-frame clones only, minus some. The sample consists of around 19,000 clones, under 80% of them appearing once. For these TCRs, the target antigens are not known. Sorted T cells were CFSE-labeled and cultured 5 days with allogeneic regulatory or mature dendritic cells at 1:10. The sequencing input was memory CD4+ T cells from blood cultured with regulatory dendritic cells. As to subset: CD45RO+ memory T cells. The source of these receptors is a human donor in good health.

The chain links TRBV2 to TRBJ1-5; 11 bases fit TRBD1. Germline-derived CDR1 and CDR2 are SNHLY and FYNNEI. The CDR3 is made up of 14 amino acids. V gave up 6 bases and J gave up 6 bases; unmatched junction bases: 4. CDR3 DNA sequence: TGTGCCAGCAGCGGACAGGGGGCACGTCAGCCCCAGCATTTT. This encodes CASSGQGARQPQHF.

J is TRBJ2-1 and V is TRBV5-6; a weak D match, TRBD2 (7 bases). The CDR3 contains 17 residues. V lost 0 bases and J 6 bases, leaving 19 bases between the germline ends. The V gene's germline CDR1 is SGHDT and CDR2 YYEEEE. In DNA, the CDR3 is TGTGCCAGCAGCTTGGGGCTGGGGGGGGCTTTGGGCAATGAGCAGTTCTTC. This translates into CASSLGLGGALGNEQFF.

The chain uses TRBV9 and TRBJ2-7, with a tentative D call TRBD2 (6 bases). The CDR3 is 17 residues long. Germline lookup yields CDR1 SGDLS and CDR2 YYNGEE. Trimming left V 4 bases short and J 2 bases short, with 22 bases between. CDR3 nucleotides: TGTGCCAGCAGCCTAAAGGTACCGGGACTCCCTACCTACGAGCAGTACTTC. Its protein is CASSLKVPGLPTYEQYF. Drawing the rest from reference TRBV9 and TRBJ2-7, the complete variable domain is DSGVTQTPKHLITATGQRVTLRCSPRSGDLSVYWYQQSLDQGLQFLIQYYNGEERAKGNILERFSAQQFPDLHSELNLSSLELGDSALYFCASSLKVPGLPTYEQYFGPGTRLTVT.

This clone was recorded a few times. The sample carries other DNA sequences with the same CDR3. This rearrangement joins TRBV9 to TRBJ2-1; D gene ambiguous. CDR1 is SGDLS and CDR2 is YYNGEE in the germline V gene. Trimming cost V 0 bases and J 4 bases, with 5 bases left between them. The CDR3 spans 13 residues. CDR3: CASSVGHYNEQFF. The CDR3 DNA reads TGTGCCAGCAGCGTAGGGCATTACAATGAGCAGTTCTTC.

The chain is built from TRBV6-1 and TRBJ1-5, with D possibly matching TRBD1 (6 bases). Deletions cut 7 bases from V and 2 bases from J, with 15 bases between. This CDR3 comprises 15 residues. The V gene's germline CDR1 is MNHNS and CDR2 SASEGT. In DNA, the CDR3 is TGTGCCAGCATTTTAGGATGGACAGGCAATCAGCCCCAGCATTTT. Translated: CASILGWTGNQPQHF.

The chain uses TRBV10-3 and TRBJ1-1; D is possibly TRBD1 (6 bases). The V end was cut by 4 bases, the J end by 0 bases, with 15 bases between. Germline V gene data show CDR1 as ENHRY and CDR2 as SYGVKD. The CDR3 runs to 16 residues. The chain's CDR3 is CAISGGGGRMNTEAFF. The CDR3 nucleotides read TGTGCCATCAGTGGAGGCGGGGGCCGCATGAACACTGAAGCTTTCTTT.

The rearrangement joins TRBV9 to TRBJ1-1; possible D gene TRBD1, 5 bases. CDR3 length: 16 residues. V dropped 4 bases and J dropped 2 bases, with 18 bases sitting between them. Germline loops: CDR1 SGDLS, CDR2 YYNGEE. Written as DNA, the CDR3 is TGTGCCAGCAGCCTAGGGACCCATACCCGAAACACTGAAGCTTTCTTT. Its protein product is CASSLGTHTRNTEAFF.

The genes are TRBV29-1 and TRBJ1-2; D gene ambiguous. Germline CDR1 is SQVTM and CDR2 is ANQGSEA. V lost 3 bases and J lost 4, with 9 bases in between. The CDR3 spans 12 residues. CDR3 amino acids: CSVERHAYGYTF. For the CDR3, the DNA is TGCAGCGTTGAGAGACACGCCTATGGCTACACCTTC.